This T cell receptor (beta chain) is drawn from a study of blood T cell repertoires in COVID-19. CDR3 length equals 15 residues. The V and J ends lost 1 base and 4 bases, in that order; junction bases with no gene match: 5. Germline CDR1 reads LGHNA; CDR2 reads YNFKEQ. Using immunoSEQ multiplex PCR, the repertoire was profiled, and TCRdb retains in-frame clones only, with some absent. This table holds a few hundred thousand clones, over 75% found once. The V and J genes are TRBV4-2 and TRBJ1-2; 8 bases map to TRBD1. The sequence was collected from a man between 18 and 35 years old who had recovered from COVID-19. The sample comprised PBMCs or T cells enriched from blood (not recorded which). The CDR3 protein is CASSQGSTGAYGYTF. The CDR3 coding sequence is TGTGCCAGCAGCCAAGGATCGACAGGGGCCTATGGCTACACCTTC.